The sequence of this T cell receptor (beta chain) was determined in a study of T cell responses to AZD1222 COVID-19 vaccine. TCRdb's table, derived via immunoSEQ multiplex PCR, lists solely in-frame clones and lacks some. Among 90,000 to 150,000 clones listed, approximately 90% were seen once. This TCR was recovered from an adult who received the AZD1222 COVID-19 vaccine. Specimen: peripheral blood, collected 28 days after the second AZD1222 dose.

In nucleotides, the CDR3 is TGTGCCAGCAGGCCGTACGGGGAGACCCAGTACTTC. This sequence encodes CASRPYGETQYF. V and J are TRBV7-4 and TRBJ2-5, with no clear D. From germline, CDR1 is SGHVT and CDR2 SQSDAQ. The V end was cut by 6 bases, the J end by 5 bases, with 10 bases between. The CDR3 runs to 12 residues.